A single sample gave rise to the 8 T cell receptor beta chains below, sequenced in a study of blood T cell repertoires in COVID-19. The table came from immunoSEQ multiplex PCR; TCRdb's copy has only in-frame clones and leaves some out. The sample lists approximately 170,000 clones; around four fifths were seen once. The sequenced sample consisted of peripheral blood. Receptors were obtained from a man aged 40-50 years who had recovered from COVID-19.

This clone was seen only once. The chain uses TRBV28 and TRBJ2-5; D gene ambiguous. The CDR3 sequence is 14 residues long. CDR1 and CDR2 (germline): MDHEN, SYDVKM. Deletions cut 3 bases from V and 7 bases from J, with 15 bases between. CDR3 DNA sequence: TGTGCCAGCAGTTTTGATCCCTACCTCGGGACCCAGTACTTC. Translating it yields CASSFDPYLGTQYF. Combining the CDR3 with reference TRBV28 and TRBJ2-5 gives the whole variable domain DVKVTQSSRYLVKRTGEKVFLECVQDMDHENMFWYRQDPGLGLRLIYFSYDVKMKEKGDIPEGYSVSREKKERFSLILESASTNQTSMYLCASSFDPYLGTQYFGPGTRLLVL.

V is TRBV29-1 and J is TRBJ1-1; D is perhaps TRBD1 (6 bases). Germline V gene sequence: CDR1 SQVTM, CDR2 ANQGSEA. The CDR3 sequence is 12 residues long. V lost 8 bases, J lost 6 bases, and 16 bases lay in between. The CDR3 region is CSLRAGASEAFF. CDR3 bases: TGCAGCTTAAGAGCGGGGGCCTCTGAAGCTTTCTTT.

This chain joins TRBV7-2 and TRBJ1-2; tentatively, D is TRBD1 (5 bases). This CDR3 has 16 residues. V was clipped by 1 base and J by 0 bases, with 12 bases between them. CDR1 SGHTA and CDR2 FQGNSA come from the germline V gene. CDR3 sequence reads: CASSLVATESNYGYTF. CDR3 in DNA: TGTGCCAGCAGCTTAGTTGCGACAGAGTCTAACTATGGCTACACCTTC.

V usage is TRBV6-6 and J usage is TRBJ1-5; D might be TRBD1 (6 bases). The V end lost 7 bases, the J end lost 5 bases, and 15 bases lay between the germline ends. The CDR3 has 14 residues. CDR1 is MNHNY, CDR2 SVGAGI, per germline (reference sequence). CDR3 coding DNA: TGTGCCAGCAAGGGCGGGGGGCTGTATCAGCCCCAGCATTTT. It codes for CASKGGGLYQPQHF.

CDR3 sequence (DNA): TGTGCCAGTAGTGTGGTCGACAGGGAGAACTATGGCTACACCTTC. It yields the protein CASSVVDRENYGYTF. The chain carries TRBV19 and TRBJ1-2, with 7 positions matching TRBD1. The V gene end was trimmed by 5 bases and the J gene end by 2 bases; junction bases not matched to a gene: 8. The CDR3 runs to 15 residues. The germline V gene encodes CDR1 LNHDA and CDR2 SQIVND (reference sequence).

The genes are TRBV4-2 and TRBJ2-1, with TRBD2 matching 11 bases. Germline V gives CDR1 LGHNA, CDR2 YNFKEQ. The V and J ends lost 3 bases and 0 bases, in that order; junction bases with no gene match: 4. The CDR3 sequence is 17 residues long. The CDR3 sequence: CASSQSSGGSSYNEQFF. CDR3 nucleotides: TGTGCCAGCAGCCAGTCTAGCGGGGGGAGCTCCTACAATGAGCAGTTCTTC.

Written as DNA, the CDR3 is TGTGCCAGCAGTAGCGGGGGGCAGTATTCACCCCTCCACTTT. Translation gives CASSSGGQYSPLHF. The rearrangement uses TRBV6-6 and TRBJ1-6; maybe TRBD1 (6 bases). CDR3 length equals 14 residues. Trimming removed 5 bases at V and 8 bases at J, with 13 bases between. In germline, CDR1 is MNHNY, CDR2 SVGAGI (reference sequence).

The chain couples TRBV4-1 to TRBJ2-1, with a tentative D call TRBD2 (7 bases). Looked up from germline, CDR1 is MGHRA and CDR2 is YSYEKL. V was cut by 0 bases and J by 2 bases, with 17 bases left in between. The CDR3 contains 18 residues. The CDR3 nucleotides read TGCGCCAGCAGCCAAGAATGGGCGCGGGGGCTTCCCTACAATGAGCAGTTCTTC. Amino acid sequence: CASSQEWARGLPYNEQFF.